This T cell receptor beta chain came from a study of blood T cell repertoires in COVID-19. The method was immunoSEQ multiplex PCR; TCRdb's version includes in-frame clones alone and lacks a portion of them. The repertoire holds 250,000 to 300,000 clones, 81% seen once, with 2.5% to 3% in the top ten. Germline lookup yields CDR1 MRHNA and CDR2 SNTAGT. Trimming removed 2 bases from V and 5 bases from J; junction bases left unmatched: 3. This CDR3 has 15 residues. This TCR was recovered from a woman in her fifties or sixties with active or convalescent COVID-19. The sequenced sample was peripheral blood. This sequence joins TRBV6-4 and TRBJ1-6; 7 bases align to TRBD1. The CDR3 reads CASSDGDSNNSPLHF. CDR3 nucleotides: TGTGCCAGCAGTGACGGGGACAGCAATAATTCACCCCTCCACTTT.